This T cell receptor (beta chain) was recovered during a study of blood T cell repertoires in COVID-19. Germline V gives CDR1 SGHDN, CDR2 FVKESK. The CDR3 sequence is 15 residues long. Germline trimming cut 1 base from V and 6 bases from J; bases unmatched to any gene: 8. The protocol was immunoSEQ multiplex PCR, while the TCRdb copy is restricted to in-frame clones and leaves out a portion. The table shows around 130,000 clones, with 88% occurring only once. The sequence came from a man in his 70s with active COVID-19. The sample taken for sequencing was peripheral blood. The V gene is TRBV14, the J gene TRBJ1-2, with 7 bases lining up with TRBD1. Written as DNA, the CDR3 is TGTGCCAGCAGCCAAGTAGGCGGGACAGCAGATGGCTACACCTTC. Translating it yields CASSQVGGTADGYTF.